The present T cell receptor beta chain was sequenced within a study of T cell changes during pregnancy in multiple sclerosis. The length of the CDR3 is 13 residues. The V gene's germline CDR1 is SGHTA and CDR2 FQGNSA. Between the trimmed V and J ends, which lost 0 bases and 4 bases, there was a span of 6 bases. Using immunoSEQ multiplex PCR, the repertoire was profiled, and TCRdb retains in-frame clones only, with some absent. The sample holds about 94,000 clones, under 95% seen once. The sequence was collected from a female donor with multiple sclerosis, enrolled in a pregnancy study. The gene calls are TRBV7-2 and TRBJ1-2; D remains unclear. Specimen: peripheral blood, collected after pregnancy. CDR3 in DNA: TGTGCCAGCAGCTTAGCGCGGAGCTATGGCTACACCTTC. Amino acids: CASSLARSYGYTF.